This T cell receptor beta chain originates from a study of blood T cell repertoires in COVID-19 (dated by TCRdb to between 2020 and 2021). A note on the overall study: Samples covering the acute and convalescent phases of COVID-19 were provided by collaborators in the United States, Italy and Spain. The repertoires were released in a freely available public database intended as a resource for research on the immune response to SARS-CoV-2. Where available, HLA class I and class II types were obtained from metadata supplied by the sample provider rather than from assay-based typing. The dataset comprised deeply sampled blood TCRbeta repertoires from subjects exposed to, actively infected with, or recovered from COVID-19. The prospective study material was composed of cDNA or gDNA derived from T cells, B-cell-depleted T cells, or PBMCs. Samples were obtained from the ongoing ImmuneRACE study (first 160 participants) and from about 1,300 subjects provided by 6 global collaborators. Nearly every sample came with metadata listing a de-identified subject ID, COVID-19 status, age in years and sex. Study-wide conclusions, independent of this receptor: Clinical and demographic metadata were provided uncurated, with the amount varying by source and participant.

Regarding this clone: The clone's antigen remains unknown. There are no base qualities to consult, and no much larger clone falls within one base.

TCRbeta CDR3 regions were amplified from genomic DNA by means of the immunoSEQ Assay, a bias-controlled multiplex PCR. The published analysis was carried out like this. Nucleated cell counts per sample were estimated from amplification of reference gene primers within the assay. Sequence reads were collapsed and filtered to measure the absolute abundance of every unique TCRbeta CDR3 rearrangement. For each sample, productive Simpson clonality was calculated as the square root of Simpson's diversity index over productive rearrangements. Imported from immuneACCESS, the table was reduced by TCRdb to in-frame sequences with V and J called. These copies leave out some clones; in studies compared against another copy, an unresolved V gene accounts for under half, and the cause of the remainder is not known. The V and J calls and clone size come from that table; D and trimming were worked out from the DNA. This sample holds over 75,000 clones; approximately 90% were observed only once. The leading ten clones occupy over 1.5% of the sample.

The collaborating institutions used their own protocols to collect whole blood in K2EDTA tubes. For TCRbeta analysis, collaborators shipped samples in one of three forms: frozen whole blood, isolated PBMCs, or DNA extracted from either of those sample types. The sample comprised peripheral blood. This sequence originates from a man between 60 and 75 years old with acute or convalescent COVID-19.

The nucleotide sequence is given as TGCGCCAGCAGCTTGGGACTAGCGGGAGGGCAGCCAATTACAGATACGCAGTATTTT. The translation is CASSLGLAGGQPITDTQYF. The rearranged chain carries TRBV5-1 and TRBJ2-3, with 14 central nucleotides matching TRBD2. The germline V gene specifies SGHRS as CDR1 and YFSETQ as CDR2. Germline trimming amounts to 0 bases on V and 3 bases on J, with 9 as the count of junction bases outside the gene matches. The CDR3 has 19 amino acids, counting the end cysteine and phenylalanine. Only CDR3 DNA is held: 57 bases, read in frame from base 1.